This TCR beta chain was found in a study of cytomegalovirus exposure and HLA in healthy donors. Across the whole study: The 120 validation repertoires used the same platform as the 650 to 850 first-cohort repertoires (as reported by a later analysis).

Study-wide points: The authors listed around 150 TCR beta chains as cytomegalovirus-associated. Under in vitro conditions, a few CMV-associated chains were confirmed as specific for CMV antigens.

As to this clone: Its matching antigen is unknown.

Trimming left V 6 bases short and J 9 bases short, with 24 bases between. Germline CDR1 SGHTA, CDR2 FQGNSA. The CDR3 contains 16 residues. Clones were read by immunoSEQ multiplex PCR, and TCRdb kept only the in-frame ones, dropping some. Of about 97,000 clones listed, just under 95% are singletons. Sequenced input: PBMCs. This sequence originates from a woman aged 18-35 years in good health and CMV-seronegative. This chain links TRBV7-2 with TRBJ2-1; D possibly corresponds to TRBD2 (6 bases). The CDR3 is CASRSRVGLFSGEQFF. As DNA, the CDR3 is TGTGCCAGCAGATCGAGGGTGGGACTTTTCTCCGGTGAGCAGTTCTTC.